These 32 T cell receptor beta chains were all obtained from the same sample, sequenced in a study of glioma-infiltrating T cells. Using RNA template, CDR3s of TCR alpha and beta were amplified with iRepertoire arm-PCR. TCRdb called the multiplex PCR reads again in MiXCR, with one record for every CDR3 protein. The sample holds some 120,000 distinct CDR3 sequences, approximately 23% seen once. The sample was glioma tissue, nonneoplastic brain tissue, or PBMCs (not recorded which). The receptors derive from a human donor with low-grade glioma or glioblastoma, undergoing nonglioma brain surgery, or in good health (not recorded which).

There are many counts of this clonotype. This sequence joins TRBV6-2 or TRBV6-3 and TRBJ2-5; 13 bases align to TRBD2. This CDR3 has 18 amino acids. From germline, CDR1 is MNHEY and CDR2 SVGEGT. V lost 4 bases, J lost 4 bases, and 12 bases stayed unmatched. CDR3 in amino acids: CASSSPGLAGRLGETQYF. The CDR3 DNA sequence: TGTGCCAGCAGTTCCCCGGGACTAGCGGGACGGCTTGGAGAGACCCAGTACTTC.

This clonotype was counted at least ten times. The chain combines TRBV27 with TRBJ2-3, with TRBD2 matching 13 bases. The germline CDR1 and CDR2 sequences are MNHEY and SMNVEV (reference sequence). The CDR3 runs 17 residues. V lost 4 bases, J lost 7 bases, and 11 bases stayed unmatched. The CDR3 protein is CASSSRLAGGTTNTQYF. The DNA for the CDR3 is TGTGCCAGCAGTTCCCGACTAGCGGGGGGAACTACAAATACGCAGTATTTT.

This clonotype was picked up a small number of times. It may be a read error: a sequence one base away is much more abundant. The rearrangement joins TRBV20-1 to TRBJ2-5; D gene ambiguous. This CDR3 is built from 12 residues. Germline values: CDR1 DFQATT, CDR2 SNEGSKA (reference sequence). DNA of the CDR3: TGCAGTGCTAGAGAGCTACAAGATACCCAGTACTTC. Its protein is CSARELQDTQYF.

This clonotype was picked up many times. The chain is built from TRBV28 and TRBJ2-5, with a possible D match to TRBD1 (6 bases). CDR3 length: 14 amino acids. CDR1 is MDHEN, CDR2 SYDVKM, per germline. V lost 7 bases and J lost 6, with 18 bases in between. The CDR3 here is CASTDQQGPQTQYF. The CDR3 DNA follows: TGTGCCAGCACCGACCAACAGGGTCCCCAGACCCAGTACTTC.

With respect to this clonotype: A clone one base away is much larger, so this may be a read error. This chain connects TRBV7-2 to TRBJ1-1; 8 nucleotides align to TRBD1. The CDR3 loop spans 14 amino acids. Germline V gene sequence: CDR1 SGHTA, CDR2 FQGNSA. The V and J ends lost 8 bases and 10 bases, in that order; junction bases with no gene match: 15. The CDR3 region is CASGRSGTGPGAFF. The CDR3 region has the DNA TGTGCCAGCGGTCGGTCGGGGACAGGACCGGGAGCTTTCTTT.

This clonotype was seen more than once but under ten times. The chain is built from TRBV7-9 and TRBJ1-2; TRBD1 might be the D (6 bases). This CDR3 is built from 13 residues. Trimming took off 5 bases at V and 8 bases at J, with 15 bases between the two ends. Germline CDR1 reads SEHNR; CDR2 reads FQNEAQ (reference sequence). The CDR3 nucleotides are TGTGCCAGCAGCGCTCAACAGGGATCCGGCTACACCTTC. This gives the protein CASSAQQGSGYTF.

This clonotype has just a few counts. This chain uses TRBV2 with TRBJ1-1; no reliable D call. Looked up from germline, CDR1 is SNHLY and CDR2 is FYNNEI. Deletions cut 0 bases from V and 0 bases from J, with 8 bases between. The CDR3 loop spans 15 amino acids. The CDR3 bases are TGTGCCAGCAGTGAAGCTGTCGGAATGAACACTGAAGCTTTCTTT. Translation: CASSEAVGMNTEAFF.

This clonotype was seen at least ten times. This chain links TRBV20-1 with TRBJ2-3; 8 bases match TRBD2. The CDR3 is 15 amino acids. Trimming took 1 base from V and 5 from J; bases not matched to a gene: 8. Germline V gene lookup returns CDR1 DFQATT and CDR2 SNEGSKA (reference sequence). CDR3 coding DNA: TGCAGTGCTAGAGTTGTCGGGAGGGCCGGAGATACGCAGTATTTT. It encodes CSARVVGRAGDTQYF.

This clonotype has a count of ten or more. This chain connects TRBV18 to TRBJ1-5; a weak D match, TRBD1 (5 bases). The V end lost 6 bases, the J end lost 1 base, and 13 bases lay between the germline ends. CDR1 and CDR2 (germline): KGHSH, LQKENI. The CDR3 is 15 residues long. DNA of the CDR3: TGTGCCAGCTCTAGGGACGGCGGGAGCAATCAGCCCCAGCATTTT. The encoded protein is CASSRDGGSNQPQHF.

This clonotype was found many times. The chain carries TRBV5-1 and TRBJ1-1; TRBD1 might be the D (6 bases). The length of the CDR3 is 14 residues. The germline V gene encodes CDR1 SGHRS and CDR2 YFSETQ. With 6 bases removed from V and 2 bases from J, the gap between germline ends came to 14 bases. Here the CDR3 reads CASTLGGENTEAFF. CDR3 nucleotide sequence: TGCGCCAGCACTTTAGGGGGGGAAAACACTGAAGCTTTCTTT.

For this clonotype: A read error may be the cause here, since a much bigger clone is one base away. The chain couples TRBV24-1 to TRBJ2-7; weak D call: TRBD2 (6 bases). Germline V gives CDR1 KGHDR, CDR2 SFDVKD. This CDR3 is built from 12 residues. The CDR3 DNA sequence: TGTGCCACCGCCAGGGACTCCTACGACCAGTACTTC. Residues: CATARDSYDQYF.

The table lists this clonotype with many counts. The rearrangement joins TRBV6-1 to TRBJ2-7; the D gene is possibly TRBD1 (6 bases). Germline CDR1 is MNHNS and CDR2 is SASEGT. Trimming cost V 6 bases and J 4 bases, with 10 bases left between them. The CDR3 is made up of 12 amino acids. This CDR3 reads CASSTGNYEQYF. For the CDR3, the DNA is TGTGCCAGCAGCACAGGGAATTACGAGCAGTACTTC.

This clonotype has a count of ten or more. The chain is built from TRBV25-1 and TRBJ2-7; TRBD1 agrees at 7 bases. This CDR3 has 14 amino acids. From germline, CDR1 is MGHDK and CDR2 SYGVNS. The V and J ends lost 2 bases and 6 bases, in that order; junction bases with no gene match: 7. CDR3 loop: CASSEKQGRGEQYF. The CDR3 nucleotides read TGTGCCAGCAGTGAAAAACAGGGGAGAGGCGAGCAGTACTTC.

This clonotype was seen at least ten times. This rearrangement joins TRBV27 to TRBJ2-6, with D hard to call. Germline CDR1 MNHEY, CDR2 SMNVEV (reference sequence). The germline V and J ends were trimmed by 4 bases and 0 bases, with 10 bases remaining between them. The CDR3 loop spans 16 amino acids. CDR3 sequence: CASSSPVSSGANVLTF. The CDR3 region has the DNA TGTGCCAGCAGTTCGCCCGTAAGCTCTGGGGCCAACGTCCTGACTTTC. Complete variable domain (other parts from reference TRBV27 and TRBJ2-6): EAQVTQNPRYLITVTGKKLTVTCSQNMNHEYMSWYRQDPGLGLRQIYYSMNVEVTDKGDVPEGYKVSRKEKRNFPLILESPSPNQTSLYFCASSSPVSSGANVLTFGAGSRLTVL.

This clonotype was recorded many times. The gene calls are TRBV4-3 and TRBJ2-7, with 7 bases identical to TRBD2. CDR3 length equals 15 residues. Germline V gene sequence: CDR1 LGHNA, CDR2 YSLEER. Trimming removed 0 bases from V and 5 bases from J; junction bases left unmatched: 7. As DNA, the CDR3 is TGCGCCAGCAGCCAAGATTGGCGGGAGTCCCACGAGCAGTACTTC. This translates into CASSQDWRESHEQYF.

This clonotype was recorded many times. The gene calls are TRBV7-9 and TRBJ1-5; D gene ambiguous. Trimming took off 1 base at V and 3 bases at J, with 1 base between the two ends. Germline-derived CDR1 and CDR2 are SEHNR and FQNEAQ (reference sequence). The CDR3 loop spans 12 amino acids. The CDR3 DNA reads TGTGCCAGCAGCTTAGACAATCAGCCCCAGCATTTT. Its protein product is CASSLDNQPQHF.

There are many counts of this clonotype. This rearrangement joins TRBV3-1 to TRBJ2-1; 7 nucleotides line up with TRBD1. Germline V CDR1 and CDR2: LGHDT, YNNKEL (reference sequence). V lost 7 bases and J lost 7; bases outside the gene matches: 7. This CDR3 region has 13 residues. The CDR3 DNA is TGTGCCAGCAAGGGACAGCAAAATAATGAGCAGTTCTTC. Translating gives CASKGQQNNEQFF.

The chain has TRBV12-3 or TRBV12-4 and TRBJ2-7, with TRBD1 matching over 8 bases. The V gene end was trimmed by 6 bases and the J gene end by 5 bases; junction bases not matched to a gene: 12. This CDR3 contains 15 residues. The CDR3 reads CASSPGQGRFDEQYF. The CDR3 region has the DNA TGTGCCAGCAGCCCCGGACAGGGCAGGTTCGACGAGCAGTACTTC.

This clonotype was detected many times. The chain employs TRBV4-1 and TRBJ2-3; possibly TRBD1 for D (6 bases). The CDR3 loop spans 17 amino acids. V lost 1 base and J lost 4, with 18 bases in between. Germline V gene data show CDR1 as MGHRA and CDR2 as YSYEKL. The CDR3 DNA is TGCGCCAGCAGCCAAGCGGCGCGGACAGCAGTGGCAGATACGCAGTATTTT. Amino acid sequence: CASSQAARTAVADTQYF.

This clonotype has ten or more counts. The chain combines TRBV7-7 with TRBJ2-1; 7 bases match TRBD2. Trimming at V came to 3 bases and at J to 5 bases, leaving 13 bases not matched to a gene. The CDR3 contains 17 residues. Germline V gene data show CDR1 as SSHAT and CDR2 as FNYEAQ (reference sequence). In nucleotides, the CDR3 is TGTGCCAGCAGCTTTCTAGCGGCGCCCGGAATGGACAATGAGCAGTTCTTC. It specifies CASSFLAAPGMDNEQFF.

The genes are TRBV10-3 and TRBJ2-7; no reliable D call. Per germline, CDR1 ENHRY and CDR2 SYGVKD. V was shortened by 2 bases and J by 10 bases, with 12 bases between the two germline ends. The CDR3 consists of 12 residues. DNA of the CDR3: TGTGCCATCAGTGAGGAGTTGGCATCTCAGTACTTC. As protein: CAISEELASQYF.

A word on this clonotype: This may be a read error: a much more frequent sequence differs by one nucleotide. The J gene is TRBJ2-7, the V gene TRBV7-2; D gene unclear. The CDR3 is 12 residues long. Per germline, CDR1 SGHTA and CDR2 FQGNSA. The ends were cut back, 8 bases at V and 3 bases at J, with 11 bases in the middle. For the CDR3, the DNA is TGTGCCAGCCGTCTTGGGGACTACGAGCAGTACTTC. Translating it yields CASRLGDYEQYF. Based on the CDR3 plus reference TRBV7-2 and TRBJ2-7, the full variable domain is GAGVSQSPSNKVTEKGKDVELRCDPISGHTALYWYRQSLGQGLEFLIYFQGNSAPDKSGLPSDRFSAERTGGSVSTLTIQRTQQEDSAVYLCASRLGDYEQYFGPGTRLTVT.

The gene calls are TRBV27 and TRBJ2-3, with D unclear. The length of the CDR3 is 14 residues. Trimming stripped 3 bases from V and 11 bases from J, with 18 bases between. Per germline, CDR1 MNHEY and CDR2 SMNVEV (reference sequence). This CDR3 is CASSFGENRYEQYF. Here the CDR3 DNA reads TGTGCCAGCAGTTTCGGAGAGAATCGCTACGAGCAGTATTTT.

The chain joins TRBV7-2 to TRBJ2-1; 14 bases are a match to TRBD2. J gave up 9 bases and V 5 bases, and 9 bases lay outside the gene matches. This CDR3 is 16 amino acids long. Germline lookup yields CDR1 SGHTA and CDR2 FQGNSA. For the CDR3, the DNA is TGTGCCAGCAGCCACGGGACTAGCGGGAGACCGGGTGAGCAGTTCTTC. This translates into CASSHGTSGRPGEQFF.

This clonotype was found many times. The chain joins TRBV7-9 to TRBJ2-3, with D possibly TRBD2 on 5 matching bases. The CDR3 consists of 15 residues. Germline V lookup: CDR1 SEHNR, CDR2 FQNEAQ (reference sequence). V was trimmed by 1 base and J by 2 bases, leaving 10 bases between them. The CDR3 sequence: CASSLEGLTTDTQYF. CDR3 sequence (DNA): TGTGCCAGCAGCTTAGAAGGACTGACCACAGATACGCAGTATTTT.

This sequence joins TRBV6-1 and TRBJ2-7; perhaps D is TRBD1 or TRBD2 (6 bases each). The CDR3 consists of 14 residues. Trimming removed 6 bases from V and 2 bases from J, with 14 bases in between. Per germline, CDR1 MNHNS and CDR2 SASEGT. CDR3 coding DNA: TGTGCCAGCAGGGTCGGGGGCGACCCCTACGAGCAGTACTTC. This codes for CASRVGGDPYEQYF.

Regarding this clonotype: Compared with germline, one end of the junction differs, possibly owing to a read error. The rearrangement links TRBV29-1 to TRBJ2-3; 10 bases agree with TRBD2. The CDR3 is 17 residues long. Germline values: CDR1 SQVTM, CDR2 ANQGSEA. CDR3 sequence reads: CSAEDRSASGGLYTQYF. The CDR3 DNA reads TGCAGCGCTGAAGATCGATCGGCTAGCGGGGGTCTATATACGCAGTATTTT.

On this clonotype: This may stem from a read error, because a much larger clone lies one nucleotide away. V is TRBV29-1 and J is TRBJ2-2; 8 positions match TRBD1. J lost 0 bases, V lost 0 bases, and 3 bases had no gene match. The germline CDR1 and CDR2 sequences are SQVTM and ANQGSEA. The CDR3 consists of 16 residues. CDR3 loop: CSVEDRGPSNTGELFF. The DNA of the CDR3 is TGCAGCGTTGAAGACAGGGGGCCTTCGAACACCGGGGAGCTGTTTTTT.

The sample holds many counts of this clonotype. This chain joins TRBV20-1 and TRBJ2-1; 9 positions match TRBD1. The length of the CDR3 is 13 residues. CDR1 is DFQATT and CDR2 is SNEGSKA in the germline V gene (reference sequence). V lost 3 bases and J lost 10; bases outside the gene matches: 7. CDR3 DNA sequence: TGCAGTGCTAGGACAGGGGGATTGGGCGAGCAGTTCTTC. Translating it yields CSARTGGLGEQFF.

The CDR3 DNA sequence: TGTGCCAGCGGGTTAACCAGGGCCGGAAACACCATATATTTT. Amino acid sequence: CASGLTRAGNTIYF. V gene TRBV7-8 combines with J gene TRBJ1-3; tentatively, D is TRBD1 (5 bases). The V gene's germline CDR1 is SGHVS and CDR2 FQNEAQ. Between the trimmed V and J ends, which lost 8 bases and 4 bases, there was a span of 15 bases. The CDR3 totals 14 residues.

This clonotype has ten or more counts. This chain uses TRBV6-2 or TRBV6-3 with TRBJ2-7; 7 bases are a match to TRBD1. The CDR3 consists of 14 residues. Germline CDR1 reads MNHEY; CDR2 reads SVGEGT. After removal of 4 bases from V and 2 bases from J, the junction contained 5 bases not matched to a gene. DNA of the CDR3: TGTGCCAGCAGTTCACAAGACAGGGCCTACGAGCAGTACTTC. Amino acid sequence: CASSSQDRAYEQYF.

The sample holds many counts of this clonotype. The chain uses TRBV7-6 and TRBJ2-1; D is undetermined. CDR1 and CDR2 (germline): SGHVS, FNYEAQ. There are 14 residues in the CDR3. Deletions cut 1 base from V and 14 bases from J, with 18 bases between. CDR3 sequence: CASSLGGLKMVKFF. The CDR3 DNA reads TGTGCCAGCAGCTTAGGCGGTTTAAAGATGGTAAAGTTCTTC.